The 11 T cell receptor beta chains below all came from one sample that was sequenced in a study of regulatory T cells in long-lasting Graves disease. Time point: persistent/refractory GD, antithyroid drugs over 5 years with positive TRAb. Making the TCR library involved RNA that had been extracted from PBMCs. CDR3 regions were amplified by Arm-PCR using iRepertoire HTBI primers to build TCR beta libraries. A single record per CDR3 protein comes from TCRdb applying MiXCR to the multiplex PCR reads. The sample consists of some 420,000 distinct CDR3 sequences, about 22% of them appearing once. The specimen comprised peripheral blood mononuclear cells (PBMCs), sampled when the disease was refractory, from a patient treated with antithyroid drugs. The source is a female donor with Graves disease.

This clonotype came up many times. This chain uses TRBV20-1 with TRBJ2-7; D not resolved. CDR3 length: 15 residues. Trimming pared 6 bases from V and 3 bases from J, leaving 21 bases between. The V gene's germline CDR1 is DFQATT and CDR2 SNEGSKA (reference sequence). CDR3 in DNA: TGCAGTGCCGCGGTCCACGGCAGTCCTCTCTACGAGCAGTACTTC. Translating it yields CSAAVHGSPLYEQYF.

Turning to this clonotype: A single base separates this from a much larger clone, so it may be a read error. The conserved phenylalanine or tryptophan normally closing the CDR3 is absent here, so this likely arose from a read error. The CDR3 loop is CASSQGVSGGYEQYS. CDR3 coding DNA: TGTGCCAGCAGCCAAGGGGTTTCTGGGGGCTACGAGCAGTACTCC. The V call is TRBV7-2, the J call TRBJ2-7, with D tentatively TRBD1 or TRBD2 (5 bases each). The germline gives CDR1 SGHTA, CDR2 FQGNSA. The CDR3 contains 15 residues. V was shortened by 5 bases and J by 3 bases, with 17 bases between the two germline ends.

This chain's CDR3 is CSASRGGIVSNQPQHF. CDR3 DNA: TGCAGTGCTAGTCGGGGTGGGATAGTGAGCAATCAGCCCCAGCATTTT. The chain combines TRBV20-1 with TRBJ1-5; no clear D. CDR1 and CDR2 (germline): DFQATT, SNEGSKA (reference sequence). V lost 3 bases to trimming and J lost 1 base, with 16 bases between them. This CDR3 has 16 residues.

V gene TRBV29-1 combines with J gene TRBJ1-1; D uncertain. The CDR3 spans 13 residues. The germline gives CDR1 SQVTM, CDR2 ANQGSEA. Trimming took off 4 bases at V and 0 bases at J, with 9 bases between the two ends. The CDR3 DNA reads as TGCAGCGTTGCTCTCCTCATGAACACTGAAGCTTTCTTT. Its translation is CSVALLMNTEAFF.

This clonotype has only one observation. The chain joins TRBV14 to TRBJ1-1; D may be TRBD1 (5 bases). This CDR3 comprises 16 residues. The V and J ends lost 4 bases and 0 bases respectively, with 15 bases between them. Looked up from germline, CDR1 is SGHDN and CDR2 is FVKESK. The CDR3 coding sequence is TGTGCCAGCAGCCCGCACAGGATCCTCATGAACACTGAAGCTTTCTTT. Translated: CASSPHRILMNTEAFF.

This chain links TRBV20-1 with TRBJ2-7, with 7 bases fitting TRBD2. V lost 4 bases, J lost 2 bases, and 8 bases stayed unmatched. The CDR3 sequence is 14 residues long. CDR1 is DFQATT and CDR2 is SNEGSKA in the germline V gene (reference sequence). The CDR3 sequence is CSANLRGFPYEQYF. The CDR3 coding sequence is TGCAGTGCTAATTTGCGGGGGTTCCCCTACGAGCAGTACTTC.

At least ten counts were recorded for this clonotype. The rearrangement joins TRBV28 to TRBJ1-2; 8 bases are a match to TRBD1. The CDR3 spans 15 residues. Germline V lookup: CDR1 MDHEN, CDR2 SYDVKM. Trimming took 5 bases from V and 3 from J; bases not matched to a gene: 8. CDR3 region: CASSLAGGEDYGYTF. The CDR3 region has the DNA TGTGCCAGCAGTCTCGCAGGGGGCGAGGACTATGGCTACACCTTC.

The chain uses TRBV3-1 and TRBJ1-2; a possible D gene is TRBD1 (5 bases). This CDR3 has 13 residues. Germline loops: CDR1 LGHDT, CDR2 YNNKEL (reference sequence). Trimming left V 5 bases short and J 6 bases short, with 13 bases between. CDR3 in DNA: TGTGCCAGCAGCGCCCCGGGGGAGCATGGCTACACCTTC. This sequence encodes CASSAPGEHGYTF.

This clonotype has at least ten counts. The chain carries TRBV6-1 and TRBJ2-2; weak D call: TRBD1 (6 bases). The germline V gene has CDR1 MNHNS and CDR2 SASEGT. This CDR3 is 13 amino acids long. Trimming pared 6 bases from V and 4 bases from J, leaving 9 bases between. The CDR3, as DNA: TGTGCCAGCAGAAGGACAGTCACCGGGGAGCTGTTTTTT. This codes for CASRRTVTGELFF.

Note on this clonotype: A junction end diverges from the germline sequence, so it may reflect a read error. V and J are TRBV27 and TRBJ1-5; D unclear. Germline V gene sequence: CDR1 MNHEY, CDR2 SMNVEV (reference sequence). This CDR3 region has 13 residues. CDR3 amino acids: CASSFYGNQPQHF. The CDR3 DNA sequence: TGTGCCAGCAGTTTTTACGGCAACCAGCCCCAGCATTTT.

This clonotype was found many times. V gene TRBV12-3 or TRBV12-4 combines with J gene TRBJ1-2, with 7 bases aligning to TRBD1. The V gene end was trimmed by 5 bases and the J gene end by 2 bases; junction bases not matched to a gene: 5. The CDR3 is 14 residues long. DNA of the CDR3: TGTGCCAGCAGTCCAGGGACAGTCAACTATGGCTACACCTTC. Its translation is CASSPGTVNYGYTF.